These 27 T cell receptor beta chains were all obtained from the same sample, sequenced in a study of blood T cell repertoires in COVID-19. The data were produced by immunoSEQ multiplex PCR, yet TCRdb's version contains in-frame clones alone and is incomplete. The repertoire holds under 100,000 clones, about 89% seen once, with about 1% in the top ten. Sequencing was done on a sample of peripheral blood. Receptor source: a human donor in a cohort sampled during active COVID-19.

V usage is TRBV12-3 or TRBV12-4 and J usage is TRBJ2-7; maybe TRBD1 (5 bases). V was cut by 4 bases and J by 9 bases, with 16 bases left in between. The CDR3 totals 13 residues. CDR3 DNA: TGTGCCAGCAGTTCCGACAGTTTAGGTGTGCAGTACTTC. It is translated as CASSSDSLGVQYF.

The chain joins TRBV5-1 to TRBJ2-7, with 7 bases matching TRBD1. Germline V gene sequence: CDR1 SGHRS, CDR2 YFSETQ. This CDR3 is 14 amino acids long. V lost 2 bases and J lost 0; bases outside the gene matches: 2. CDR3 amino acids: CASSLGGTSYEQYF. The CDR3 DNA is TGCGCCAGCAGCTTAGGGGGCACCTCCTACGAGCAGTACTTC. The full variable domain, with the rest looked up from reference TRBV5-1 and TRBJ2-7, is KAGVTQTPRYLIKTRGQQVTLSCSPISGHRSVSWYQQTPGQGLQFLFEYFSETQRNKGNFPGRFSGRQFSNSRSEMNVSTLELGDSALYLCASSLGGTSYEQYFGPGTRLTVT.

The chain combines TRBV10-2 with TRBJ2-2; 12 bases line up with TRBD2. Germline-derived CDR1 and CDR2 are WSHSY and SAAADI. This CDR3 has 14 amino acids. J lost 7 bases, V lost 6 bases, and 3 bases had no gene match. The CDR3 reads CASRTSGSNGELFF. CDR3 nucleotides: TGCGCCAGCAGGACTAGCGGGAGTAACGGGGAGCTGTTTTTT.

V usage is TRBV20-1 and J usage is TRBJ2-5; D is unresolved. This CDR3 has 10 amino acids. Per germline, CDR1 DFQATT and CDR2 SNEGSKA (reference sequence). The V gene lost 6 bases and the J gene lost 5 bases, with 7 bases spanning the gap. CDR3 bases: TGCAGTGCCCCCGGGGAGACCCAGTACTTC. Encoded protein: CSAPGETQYF.

The chain joins TRBV9 to TRBJ2-5; 12 nucleotides align to TRBD2. CDR3 length equals 15 residues. In germline, CDR1 is SGDLS, CDR2 YYNGEE. With V trimmed by 4 bases and J by 0 bases, 1 base remained unmatched. CDR3 DNA: TGTGCCAGCAGCTGGACTAGCGGGAACCAAGAGACCCAGTACTTC. Translated, it gives CASSWTSGNQETQYF. Full variable domain (rest looked up from reference TRBV9 and TRBJ2-5): DSGVTQTPKHLITATGQRVTLRCSPRSGDLSVYWYQQSLDQGLQFLIQYYNGEERAKGNILERFSAQQFPDLHSELNLSSLELGDSALYFCASSWTSGNQETQYFGPGTRLLVL.

This chain connects TRBV27 to TRBJ1-5; D unresolved. The length of the CDR3 is 14 residues. The V and J ends lost 5 bases and 1 base respectively, with 9 bases between them. Germline CDR1 MNHEY, CDR2 SMNVEV (reference sequence). The CDR3 DNA is TGTGCCAGCAGTACTACACCCAGCAATCAGCCCCAGCATTTT. This encodes CASSTTPSNQPQHF.

J is TRBJ2-3 and V is TRBV9; the match to TRBD2 covers 14 bases. The V gene end was trimmed by 4 bases and the J gene end by 5 bases; junction bases not matched to a gene: 15. CDR1 and CDR2 (germline): SGDLS, YYNGEE. The CDR3 consists of 19 residues. The CDR3 sequence: CASSPRSRGLAGEGDTQYF. CDR3 bases: TGTGCCAGCAGCCCACGTAGTAGGGGACTAGCGGGAGAGGGAGATACGCAGTATTTT.

The chain is built from TRBV24-1 and TRBJ2-3; 11 positions match TRBD2. This CDR3 is built from 18 residues. V gave up 2 bases and J gave up 0 bases; unmatched junction bases: 6. In germline, CDR1 is KGHDR, CDR2 SFDVKD. The CDR3 spells CATSDSGTSGFSTDTQYF. CDR3 bases: TGTGCCACCAGTGATTCCGGGACTAGCGGCTTTAGCACAGATACGCAGTATTTT.

This chain joins TRBV21-1 and TRBJ2-7; the table calls TRBD2, which could not be checked here. TRBV21-1 is reported as a pseudogene. The CDR3 has 15 residues. CDR3 loop: CASRKGSRYSYEQYF. CDR3 DNA sequence: TGTGCCAGCAGAAAAGGTTCCCGCTACTCCTACGAGCAGTACTTC.

The chain links TRBV7-2 to TRBJ2-3; 7 bases agree with TRBD2. After removal of 0 bases from V and 1 base from J, the junction contained 4 bases not matched to a gene. CDR1 and CDR2 (germline): SGHTA, FQGNSA. The CDR3 consists of 16 residues. CDR3 amino acids: CASSLALARRTDTQYF. Written as DNA, the CDR3 is TGTGCCAGCAGCTTAGCACTAGCGCGCCGCACAGATACGCAGTATTTT.

The chain joins TRBV15 to TRBJ1-4; D gene unclear. This CDR3 has 14 residues. Germline CDR1 LNHNV, CDR2 YYDKDF (reference sequence). Trimming removed 4 bases from V and 8 bases from J, with 14 bases in between. CDR3 loop: CATSTRGEGEKLFF. The CDR3, as DNA: TGTGCCACCAGCACCCGCGGAGAGGGCGAAAAACTGTTTTTT.

The chain couples TRBV30 to TRBJ1-5; TRBD1 aligns across 7 bases. Germline V lookup: CDR1 GTSNPN, CDR2 SVGIG (reference sequence). J was trimmed by 4 bases and V by 3 bases; bases with no gene match: 6. This CDR3 has 14 residues. The CDR3 DNA follows: TGTGCCTGGAGCGGGGGACAGCAAAATCAGCCCCAGCATTTT. Its translation is CAWSGGQQNQPQHF.

The chain uses TRBV27 and TRBJ2-7; 8 bases agree with TRBD2. The CDR3 has 15 residues. V gave up 3 bases and J gave up 7 bases; unmatched junction bases: 11. Germline loops: CDR1 MNHEY, CDR2 SMNVEV (reference sequence). CDR3 region: CASSFQTGGQGEQYF. As DNA, the CDR3 is TGTGCCAGCAGTTTCCAAACGGGAGGGCAGGGTGAGCAGTACTTC.

The CDR3, as DNA: TGCGCCAGCAGCAGACTAGCGGGAAGCTCCTACGAGCAGTACTTC. Protein sequence: CASSRLAGSSYEQYF. The chain couples TRBV5-1 to TRBJ2-7; 11 bases fit TRBD2. The CDR3 covers 15 residues. V lost 4 bases and J lost 0; bases outside the gene matches: 3. CDR1 is SGHRS and CDR2 is YFSETQ in the germline V gene.

The J gene is TRBJ2-7, the V gene TRBV10-1, with TRBD2 matching 8 bases. Germline loops: CDR1 WNHNN, CDR2 SYGVQD (reference sequence). Losses at the gene ends were 3 bases for V and 4 bases for J; bases not matched to a gene: 5. The CDR3 runs to 14 residues. CDR3 bases: TGCGCCAGCAGTGACAGCGGGAGTCGGTACGAGCAGTACTTC. It codes for CASSDSGSRYEQYF.

This chain connects TRBV6-5 to TRBJ2-5; 7 bases match TRBD1. J lost 3 bases, V lost 5 bases, and 9 bases had no gene match. CDR3 size: 15 residues. Germline loops: CDR1 MNHEY, CDR2 SVGAGI. CDR3 region: CASSRQGTVEETQYF. CDR3 coding DNA: TGTGCCAGCAGTCGACAAGGGACAGTCGAAGAGACCCAGTACTTC.

The chain links TRBV23-1 to TRBJ2-7, with D possibly being TRBD1 (6 bases). TRBV23-1 is recorded as an ORF, its role being uncertain. This CDR3 comprises 15 residues. Trimming cost V 6 bases and J 2 bases, with 17 bases left between them. The CDR3 reads CASSGDNLTPYEQYF. DNA of the CDR3: TGCGCCAGCAGCGGGGACAACCTTACCCCCTACGAGCAGTACTTC.

The table lists this clone with a few counts. The chain links TRBV19 to TRBJ2-1; 9 bases are shared with TRBD1. This CDR3 comprises 15 residues. CDR1 and CDR2 from the germline V gene are LNHDA and SQIVND (reference sequence). The junction had 6 bases not matched to a gene; V was cut back by 5 bases and J by 4 bases. For the CDR3, the DNA is TGTGCCAGTAGTCGCAACAGGGGGCCTTACAATGAGCAGTTCTTC. It translates to CASSRNRGPYNEQFF.

CDR3 in amino acids: CASSLVAGEGYEQYF. CDR3 bases: TGCGCCAGCAGCTTGGTGGCAGGGGAAGGGTACGAGCAGTACTTC. The gene calls are TRBV5-1 and TRBJ2-7; a weak D match, TRBD1 (6 bases). The germline V gene has CDR1 SGHRS and CDR2 YFSETQ. The germline V and J ends were trimmed by 0 bases and 4 bases, with 14 bases remaining between them. CDR3 length equals 15 residues.

This clone has a handful of counts. This chain joins TRBV5-1 and TRBJ1-5, with 9 bases aligning to TRBD1. This CDR3 region has 14 residues. Germline CDR1 is SGHRS and CDR2 is YFSETQ. Trimming cost V 4 bases and J 5 bases; bases outside gene matches: 4. This CDR3 is CASSPTGGDQPQHF. Here the CDR3 DNA reads TGCGCCAGCAGCCCGACAGGGGGGGATCAGCCCCAGCATTTT. Based on the CDR3 plus reference TRBV5-1 and TRBJ1-5, the full variable domain is KAGVTQTPRYLIKTRGQQVTLSCSPISGHRSVSWYQQTPGQGLQFLFEYFSETQRNKGNFPGRFSGRQFSNSRSEMNVSTLELGDSALYLCASSPTGGDQPQHFGDGTRLSIL.

This rearrangement joins TRBV11-2 to TRBJ2-3; D possibly corresponds to TRBD2 (5 bases). V dropped 3 bases and J dropped 5 bases, with 12 bases sitting between them. This CDR3 has 14 residues. The germline gives CDR1 SGHAT, CDR2 FQNNGV. CDR3 amino acids: CASSFLTEGDTQYF. In DNA, the CDR3 is TGTGCCAGCAGCTTTCTTACAGAGGGAGATACGCAGTATTTT.

This clone was seen only once. This sequence joins TRBV4-1 and TRBJ1-2; no definite D call. The CDR3 spans 15 residues. CDR1 MGHRA and CDR2 YSYEKL come from the germline V gene. The V gene lost 0 bases and the J gene lost 11 bases, with 19 bases spanning the gap. CDR3 loop: CASSQDSQNLGRYTF. CDR3 sequence (DNA): TGCGCCAGCAGCCAAGATAGCCAGAACCTAGGAAGGTACACCTTC.

The J gene is TRBJ2-2, the V gene TRBV7-3; D is possibly TRBD1 (6 bases). The germline gives CDR1 SGHTA, CDR2 FQGTGA. Trimming cost V 8 bases and J 2 bases, with 9 bases left between them. The CDR3 runs 13 residues. CDR3 DNA: TGTGCCAGCGGCAGGGGCAACACCGGGGAGCTGTTTTTT. Encoded protein: CASGRGNTGELFF.

The chain's CDR3 is CATSAPGQGQETQYF. The DNA for the CDR3 is TGTGCCACCAGTGCACCGGGACAGGGTCAAGAGACCCAGTACTTC. The V call is TRBV24-1, the J call TRBJ2-5, with 9 bases identical to TRBD1. The CDR3 loop spans 15 amino acids. With V trimmed by 5 bases and J by 2 bases, 5 bases remained unmatched. Germline V CDR1 and CDR2: KGHDR, SFDVKD.

V is TRBV28 and J is TRBJ1-2; weak D call: TRBD1 (5 bases). Trimming stripped 3 bases from V and 4 bases from J, with 12 bases between. CDR3 length: 14 amino acids. Germline CDR1 is MDHEN and CDR2 is SYDVKM. The CDR3 sequence: CASSLGGEGYGYTF. The CDR3 DNA reads TGTGCCAGCAGTTTGGGAGGGGAGGGCTATGGCTACACCTTC.

The chain is built from TRBV4-1 and TRBJ2-3; 8 positions match TRBD2. The CDR3 spans 16 residues. The junction had 9 bases not matched to a gene; V was cut back by 1 base and J by 6 bases. The germline V gene encodes CDR1 MGHRA and CDR2 YSYEKL. In nucleotides, the CDR3 is TGCGCCAGCAGCCAAGGTTCAAGCGGGAGAAGGGATACGCAGTATTTT. Translation gives CASSQGSSGRRDTQYF.

The J gene is TRBJ1-4, the V gene TRBV18; 11 bases match TRBD1. CDR3 length: 17 amino acids. Germline CDR1 is KGHSH and CDR2 is LQKENI. Trimming at V came to 6 bases and at J to 5 bases, leaving 11 bases not matched to a gene. Here the CDR3 DNA reads TGTGCCAGCTCCCCTGGACAGGGGGCTACTTCAAATGAAAAACTGTTTTTT. Its protein product is CASSPGQGATSNEKLFF.